One TCR beta chain is described in this entry. This sample is part of a study of cytomegalovirus exposure and HLA in healthy donors. The CDR3 is 16 amino acids. Germline-derived CDR1 and CDR2 are SGHRS and YFSETQ. V lost 0 bases, J lost 2 bases, and 12 bases lay in between. The PCR made use of 60 Vbeta and 13 Jbeta primers. Using immunoSEQ multiplex PCR, the repertoire was profiled, and TCRdb retains in-frame clones only, with some absent. The table includes some 80,000 clones, roughly a tenth detected once. Sequenced sample: PBMCs. The rearrangement links TRBV5-1 to TRBJ1-5; the D gene is possibly TRBD1 (5 bases). The sequence was collected from a man aged 55-75 years in good health and CMV-seropositive. The CDR3 coding sequence is TGCGCCAGCAGCTTGGAAACGGGGGAAGGCAATCAGCCCCAGCATTTT. Residues: CASSLETGEGNQPQHF.